In its sample, the clone carrying this T cell receptor beta chain was seen a few times. The antigen remains unidentified. Expressed TCRB transcripts were sequenced because the isolated RNA had all been reverse transcribed beforehand. Produced via immunoSEQ multiplex PCR; TCRdb's table is partial and in-frame only. This table has roughly 300,000 clones, roughly a tenth appearing once. Germline-derived CDR1 and CDR2 are SGHRS and YFSETQ. V was pared by 0 bases and J by 8 bases, with 11 bases between. This CDR3 is 13 amino acids long. The data are from a study of beta chain features in type 1 diabetes. About the study: Sorted cell examination encompassed about 110,000,000 cells across all samples.

Study outcomes and limitations: The study found moderately but significantly shorter TCRB CDR3s in all four CD4+ subsets of Type 1 diabetes patients.

The TCR was taken from a man aged 30-40 years with type 1 diabetes. This chain joins TRBV5-1 and TRBJ1-2; no clear D. What was sequenced was central memory CD4+ T cells from blood. CDR3 residues: CASSLARLWGYTF. In DNA form, the CDR3 reads TGCGCCAGCAGCTTGGCCAGACTTTGGGGCTACACCTTC.